This T cell receptor beta chain was retrieved from a study of blood T cell repertoires in COVID-19. Looking at the study overall: COVID-19 samples from acute and convalescent phases originated in the United States, Italy and Spain. T cells, B-cell-depleted T cells, or PBMCs provided the cDNA or gDNA that served as material.

In the source study's methods: How many nucleated cells were present was estimated from reference gene primer amplification. Generated by immunoSEQ multiplex PCR, the TCRdb table keeps only in-frame clones and is missing some. V and J calls and clone size are those listed in that table; D and trimming were worked out from the DNA. The data contain about 130,000 clones, around four fifths of them singletons. The count of this clone is one. The germline gives CDR1 ENHRY, CDR2 SYGVKD. This CDR3 comprises 14 residues. Trimming left V 9 bases short and J 0 bases short, with 14 bases between. The clonotype originates from a man between 60 and 75 years old with acute or convalescent COVID-19. Sequencing was carried out using peripheral blood. The chain recombines TRBV10-3 with TRBJ1-2; D is unresolved. The CDR3, as DNA: TGTGCCATATGGTTGGGCAGTACTAACTATGGCTACACCTTC. Translated: CAIWLGSTNYGYTF.